The present entry profiles one T cell receptor (beta chain) with its context. Other DNA sequences in the same sample also yield this CDR3. The CDR3 runs 13 residues. Germline V gene sequence: CDR1 SQVTM, CDR2 ANQGSEA. The V end lost 5 bases, the J end lost 0 bases, and 8 bases lay between the germline ends. The source of the sample is a study of blood T cell repertoires in COVID-19. Study summary: COVID-19 samples, acute and convalescent, were from the United States, Italy and Spain.

Methods used by the authors: For nucleated cells, counts were estimated from reference gene primer amplification. The data were produced by immunoSEQ multiplex PCR, yet TCRdb's version contains in-frame clones alone and is incomplete. D and trimming were read from the DNA, whereas the V and J calls and clone size are those reported in that table. Of around 190,000 clones in the sample, about 85% were seen once. V usage is TRBV29-1 and J usage is TRBJ1-5; no definite D call. This clonotype was obtained from a woman of 80 years or more with acute or convalescent COVID-19. The sample comprised peripheral blood. The CDR3 bases are TGCAGCGTTAGAGGCGGTAGCAATCAGCCCCAGCATTTT. Encoded protein: CSVRGGSNQPQHF.